The next 21 T cell receptor beta chains were all read from a single sample in a study of blood T cell repertoires in COVID-19. Profiling relied on immunoSEQ multiplex PCR, and the TCRdb table lists in-frame clones only, not all of them. The sample has some 180,000 clones, about three quarters seen once. Sequenced material: peripheral blood. The receptors come from a woman older than 75 with active or convalescent COVID-19.

This rearrangement joins TRBV5-1 to TRBJ2-6; 9 nucleotides agree with TRBD1. This CDR3 spans 22 amino acids. Trimming removed 4 bases from V and 2 bases from J; junction bases left unmatched: 22. The V gene's germline CDR1 is SGHRS and CDR2 YFSETQ. CDR3 sequence (DNA): TGCGCCAGCAGCAACATAAACCGGGACAGGGAAGGGCTAACGGCTGGGGCCAACGTCCTGACTTTC. Translation gives CASSNINRDREGLTAGANVLTF.

The chain has TRBV2 and TRBJ1-4; TRBD1 is a possible D gene (6 bases). Trimming shortened V by 6 bases and J by 3 bases, and 11 bases separated the two germline ends. The V gene's germline CDR1 is SNHLY and CDR2 FYNNEI. This CDR3 is built from 14 residues. The CDR3 DNA reads TGTGCCAGCAGACAGACAGGCTCTAATGAAAAACTGTTTTTT. This gives the protein CASRQTGSNEKLFF.

The sample holds a few counts of this clone. The chain employs TRBV6-5 and TRBJ1-2, with TRBD1 matching 10 bases. This CDR3 contains 14 residues. CDR1 is MNHEY, CDR2 SVGAGI, per germline. The junction had 6 bases not matched to a gene; V was cut back by 4 bases and J by 7 bases. The CDR3 reads CASSSRQGALGYTF. The CDR3 coding sequence is TGTGCCAGCAGTTCGAGACAGGGGGCGCTTGGCTACACCTTC.

The rearrangement links TRBV5-1 to TRBJ2-1, with 8 bases matching TRBD1. Germline trimming cut 3 bases from V and 7 bases from J; bases unmatched to any gene: 9. CDR1 is SGHRS and CDR2 is YFSETQ in the germline V gene. The CDR3 sequence is 15 residues long. This chain's CDR3 is CASSSILTGGNEQFF. The DNA for the CDR3 is TGCGCCAGCAGCTCGATTCTCACAGGGGGGAATGAGCAGTTCTTC.

The chain employs TRBV5-6 and TRBJ2-1; 8 nucleotides match TRBD2. After removal of 2 bases from V and 9 bases from J, the junction contained 4 bases not matched to a gene. The CDR3 totals 13 residues. Per germline, CDR1 SGHDT and CDR2 YYEEEE. The CDR3 here is CASSFAGGGEQFF. Here the CDR3 DNA reads TGTGCCAGCAGCTTTGCGGGGGGAGGTGAGCAGTTCTTC.

Remarks on this clone: Other DNA sequences in this specimen translate into the identical CDR3. The chain links TRBV4-3 to TRBJ1-1, with a possible D match to TRBD1 (5 bases). This CDR3 region has 14 residues. The ends were cut back, 0 bases at V and 5 bases at J, with 10 bases in the middle. The germline V gene has CDR1 LGHNA and CDR2 YSLEER. CDR3 protein: CASSQERRGTEAFF. CDR3 nucleotides: TGCGCCAGCAGCCAAGAAAGAAGGGGTACTGAAGCTTTCTTT.

This clone was detected a few times. The rearrangement joins TRBV28 to TRBJ2-1; TRBD2 aligns across 15 bases. In germline, CDR1 is MDHEN, CDR2 SYDVKM. V lost 5 bases and J lost 6; bases outside the gene matches: 5. The length of the CDR3 is 16 residues. The CDR3 DNA reads TGTGCCAGCAGTCGGACTAGCGGGGGGGCATTCAATGAGCAGTTCTTC. It is translated as CASSRTSGGAFNEQFF.

This clone has more than one count but fewer than ten. The J gene is TRBJ2-3, the V gene TRBV6-6; 8 bases line up with TRBD2. The CDR3 length is 14 residues. The germline gives CDR1 MNHNY, CDR2 SVGAGI (reference sequence). V was clipped by 6 bases and J by 4 bases; unmatched bases: 6. The CDR3 region has the DNA TGTGCCAGCAGAGGGCGGGGGGCGCCAGATACGCAGTATTTT. It yields the protein CASRGRGAPDTQYF.

The genes are TRBV19 and TRBJ2-2; 7 nucleotides match TRBD2. Trimming took 7 bases from V and 7 from J; bases not matched to a gene: 6. The CDR3 spans 13 residues. Germline V gene data show CDR1 as LNHDA and CDR2 as SQIVND (reference sequence). CDR3 nucleotides: TGTGCCAGTACCCCACGGGGGGTCGGGGAGCTGTTTTTT. Its translation: CASTPRGVGELFF.

The V and J genes are TRBV4-3 and TRBJ2-1, with 9 positions matching TRBD1. The germline gives CDR1 LGHNA, CDR2 YSLEER. The CDR3 is 16 residues long. V lost 0 bases, J lost 9 bases, and 9 bases stayed unmatched. The CDR3 loop is CASSQDLGTGLGEQFF. CDR3 DNA sequence: TGCGCCAGCAGCCAAGATCTGGGGACAGGGCTCGGTGAGCAGTTCTTC.

This rearrangement joins TRBV28 to TRBJ2-5; no definite D call. CDR3 length: 17 amino acids. Looked up from germline, CDR1 is MDHEN and CDR2 is SYDVKM. Trimming removed 6 bases from V and 2 bases from J, with 22 bases in between. The CDR3: CASSPFDSNLIQETQYF. Written as DNA, the CDR3 is TGTGCCAGCAGCCCTTTCGACTCCAACCTTATACAAGAGACCCAGTACTTC.

This rearrangement joins TRBV4-2 to TRBJ2-5; 8 nucleotides agree with TRBD2. The CDR3 has 16 amino acids. The germline gives CDR1 LGHNA, CDR2 YNFKEQ. V gave up 2 bases and J gave up 5 bases; unmatched junction bases: 10. CDR3 sequence reads: CASSQSLAGPGETQYF. The CDR3 DNA sequence: TGTGCCAGCAGCCAATCATTAGCGGGGCCCGGGGAGACCCAGTACTTC.

Only one count was recorded for this clone. The rearrangement links TRBV6-5 to TRBJ1-2, with 7 bases that match TRBD1. CDR1 is MNHEY, CDR2 SVGAGI, per germline. The CDR3 has 14 amino acids. The V gene end was trimmed by 4 bases and the J gene end by 4 bases; junction bases not matched to a gene: 6. CDR3 nucleotides: TGTGCCAGCAGTTCACCGGGACAGACCTATGGCTACACCTTC. Residues: CASSSPGQTYGYTF.

The chain carries TRBV5-1 and TRBJ1-4; D perhaps matches TRBD1 (6 bases). The CDR3 sequence is 13 residues long. Looked up from germline, CDR1 is SGHRS and CDR2 is YFSETQ. With 0 bases removed from V and 14 bases from J, the gap between germline ends came to 14 bases. This CDR3 is CASSLEQGTGLFF. The CDR3 nucleotides read TGCGCCAGCAGCTTGGAACAGGGTACCGGCCTGTTTTTT.

The chain combines TRBV7-2 with TRBJ1-6; the match to TRBD1 covers 9 bases. The CDR3 is made up of 16 amino acids. J lost 5 bases, V lost 6 bases, and 8 bases had no gene match. Looked up from germline, CDR1 is SGHTA and CDR2 is FQGNSA. The CDR3 here is CASSEQGARNNSPLHF. DNA for the CDR3: TGTGCCAGCAGTGAACAGGGGGCGAGGAATAATTCACCCCTCCACTTT. The entire variable domain, with the rest obtained from reference TRBV7-2 and TRBJ1-6, is as follows: GAGVSQSPSNKVTEKGKDVELRCDPISGHTALYWYRQSLGQGLEFLIYFQGNSAPDKSGLPSDRFSAERTGGSVSTLTIQRTQQEDSAVYLCASSEQGARNNSPLHFGNGTRLTVT.

The V and J genes are TRBV20-1 and TRBJ1-1; D possibly corresponds to TRBD1 (5 bases). CDR1 is DFQATT, CDR2 SNEGSKA, per germline (reference sequence). Trimming left V 3 bases short and J 0 bases short, with 14 bases between. This CDR3 has 15 amino acids. The CDR3 region has the DNA TGCAGTGCTAGTGTGGGGGGTGCCTTGAACACTGAAGCTTTCTTT. Its protein is CSASVGGALNTEAFF.

The CDR3: CASNGPRSYEQYF. The CDR3 coding sequence is TGTGCCAGCAACGGTCCCCGCTCCTACGAGCAGTACTTC. The chain uses TRBV28 and TRBJ2-7, with D hard to call. Trimming shortened V by 7 bases and J by 0 bases, and 10 bases separated the two germline ends. Germline V gives CDR1 MDHEN, CDR2 SYDVKM. The CDR3 sequence is 13 residues long.

This sequence joins TRBV19 and TRBJ1-1, with 8 bases lining up with TRBD1. The V gene end was trimmed by 7 bases and the J gene end by 4 bases; junction bases not matched to a gene: 17. This CDR3 has 17 amino acids. Germline V gene lookup returns CDR1 LNHDA and CDR2 SQIVND (reference sequence). The CDR3 sequence: CASKTKTGAVSATEAFF. CDR3 DNA: TGTGCCAGTAAGACAAAGACAGGGGCGGTTTCGGCCACTGAAGCTTTCTTT.

The rearrangement links TRBV10-3 to TRBJ1-6; D is unresolved. Trimming pared 0 bases from V and 7 bases from J, leaving 13 bases between. The CDR3 has 16 residues. From germline, CDR1 is ENHRY and CDR2 SYGVKD. In DNA form, the CDR3 reads TGTGCCATCAGTGAGTCAGGGAATGCGGGCAATTCACCCCTCCACTTT. This sequence encodes CAISESGNAGNSPLHF.

The chain employs TRBV5-1 and TRBJ2-1; TRBD2 matches 8 bases. The CDR3 has 15 amino acids. J lost 8 bases, V lost 2 bases, and 9 bases had no gene match. Germline assignment: CDR1 SGHRS and CDR2 YFSETQ. The chain's CDR3 is CASSFLGTSFDEQFF. CDR3 nucleotides: TGCGCCAGCAGCTTCCTCGGGACTAGTTTCGATGAGCAGTTCTTC.

This chain uses TRBV5-6 with TRBJ2-7, with D unclear. CDR1 SGHDT and CDR2 YYEEEE come from the germline V gene. The V and J ends lost 4 bases and 2 bases respectively, with 19 bases between them. The CDR3 spans 16 residues. CDR3 nucleotides: TGTGCCAGCAGCCCCCTGAGTCCGATATCTACCTACGAGCAGTACTTC. This translates into CASSPLSPISTYEQYF.